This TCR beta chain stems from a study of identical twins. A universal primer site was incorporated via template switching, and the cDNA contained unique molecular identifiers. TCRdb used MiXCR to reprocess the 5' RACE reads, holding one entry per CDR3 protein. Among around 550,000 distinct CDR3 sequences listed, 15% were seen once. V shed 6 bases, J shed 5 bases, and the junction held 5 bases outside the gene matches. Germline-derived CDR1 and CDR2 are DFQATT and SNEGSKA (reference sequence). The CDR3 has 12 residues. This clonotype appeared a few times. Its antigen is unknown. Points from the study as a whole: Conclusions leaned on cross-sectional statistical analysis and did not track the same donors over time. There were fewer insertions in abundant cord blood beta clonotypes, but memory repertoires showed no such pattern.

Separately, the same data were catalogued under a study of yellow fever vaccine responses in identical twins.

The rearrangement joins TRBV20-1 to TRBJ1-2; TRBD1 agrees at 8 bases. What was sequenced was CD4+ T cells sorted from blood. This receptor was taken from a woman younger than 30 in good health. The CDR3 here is CSARDRRYGYTF. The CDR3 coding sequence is TGCAGTGCCCGGGACAGGCGATATGGCTACACCTTC.